The sequence of this T cell receptor (beta chain) was determined in a study of graft-versus-host responses after intestinal transplantation (TCRdb year 2021). The study in broad terms: Recipients received multivisceral, liver-intestinal, or isolated intestinal transplants. To identify alloreactive clones, pre-transplant mixed lymphocyte reaction products were sequenced and then compared with unstimulated pre-transplant donor and recipient T cells. After intestinal transplantation, graft-versus-host and host-versus-graft alloreactive T cell clones in the graft, circulation and bone marrow were tracked using bulk TCR-beta CDR3 sequencing. Rather than being sequenced by the commercial service, samples from three later patients were sequenced in-house on an Illumina MiSeq and processed with MiXCR. Every recipient was given anti-thymocyte globulin induction, followed by approximately 3 years of maintenance tacrolimus and steroids. Donor T cell macrochimerism was defined as a peak of at least 4% donor T cells among recipient peripheral blood mononuclear cells. Of the roughly 25 intestinal transplant recipients enrolled in the cohort, one of whom was a retransplant, 3 patients without pretransplant specimens were excluded.

Interpreted using the paper, the time point label stands for: cells obtained before transplantation from donor or recipient. CD3+CD4+ and CD3+CD8+ populations were FACS-sorted from unstimulated pre-transplant donor and recipient cells taken from spleen or lymph nodes. Summary of the overall study and its limitations: Early after transplant, peak levels of circulating GvH clones were found to be associated with declines in HvG clones. GvH clones were detected in recipient bone marrow, and some of these GvH clones were observed earlier in ileal mucosa or blood, consistent with an intestinal mucosal origin. High GvH to HvG T cell clonal ratios were observed in the allografts of patients with donor T cell macrochimerism. Conclusions were limited by the relatively low number and heterogeneity of intestinal transplant patients.

Concerning this clone: The specificity of this receptor is unknown. No qualities accompany the bases; no much larger clone lies one base away.

Library method: the immunoSEQ multiplex PCR assay. For most patients, genomic DNA was isolated using the Qiagen DNeasy Blood and Tissue Kit and was shipped frozen to Adaptive Biotechnologies for TCR sequencing. Adaptive Biotechnologies carried out high-throughput TCR-beta CDR3 sequencing of genomic DNA for most patients. Turning to the authors' computational methods: Adaptive's ImmunoSEQ software supplied the TCR sequencing data for more than 15 patients, while MiXCR and VDJtools were used to process a few other patients. CD4 versus CD8 sorting errors were corrected by removing sequences found in both subsets at a frequency ratio below 5:1. CDR3 nucleotide sequences shared between donor and recipient were removed because their origin could not be assigned. Alloreactive clones required at least 2-fold expansion over unstimulated cells and minimum CFSE-low frequency of 0.002% (template counts) or 0.001% (read counts). Clones detected in sequenced pre-transplant spleen, lymph node, or MLR CFSE-low populations of the donor or recipient were defined as mappable. Cumulative frequency of alloreactive clones was calculated as a percentage of all sequences weighted by copy number. Held by TCRdb, this immuneACCESS table contains in-frame sequences only and omits some clones. Under half of the omission traces to an unresolved V gene where checked; the cause of the rest is unknown. V and J calls and clone size are given by that table; D and trimming were obtained from the DNA. The sample yields 85,000 to 90,000 clones; roughly 89% were counted once. The top ten hold more than 0.3% of the sample.

The source of this sequence is a human donor who received an intestinal transplant. This sample comprised unstimulated CD4+ T cells sorted from spleen or lymph node cells, obtained before intestinal transplant.

The bases read TGTGCCAGCAGCCGAGATCAAGAAGTCGGGCGGGAGGAATACAATGAGCAGTTCTTC. Its protein reads: CASSRDQEVGREEYNEQFF. The rearrangement joined TRBV13 to TRBJ2-1, and 8 junctional nucleotides match TRBD2. The germline V gene (reference sequence) specifies PRHDT as CDR1 and FYEKMQ as CDR2. Including cysteine and phenylalanine, the CDR3 has 19 amino acids. The entry retains the CDR3 DNA only, 57 bases that are in frame from base 1. The germline V and J ends show losses of 5 bases and 4 bases respectively, and no gene match explains 19 bases of the junction.